This is a list of T cell receptor beta chains from one sample in a study of response to subunit inactivated influenza vaccine. Using its own MiXCR run on the RT-PCR reads, TCRdb lists one record per CDR3 protein. The sample has about 540,000 distinct CDR3 sequences, 20% to 25% seen once. The same specimen was also included in a second study, on T cells expressing NK-cell markers.

The sample in question was CD4+ T cells sorted from PBMCs, obtained 11 to 12 days after vaccination. Every receptor here comes from a man aged 45 to 65 who received an inactivated influenza vaccine. Each CDR3 is given with its conserved first and last residue. The D gene is left open where the match is weak. Not all rows give a size; the values are once, few, many and, for expanded clones, a class.

cdr3_aa cdr3_nt clone_size d_call j_call v_call
CASSQDMSARNPFF TGCGCCAGCAGCCAAGATATGTCAGCGAGAAATCCATTTTTT few - TRBJ1-3 TRBV4-3
CASSLGTARVNTEAFF TGTGCCAGCAGCTTAGGGACAGCTAGGGTGAACACTGAAGCTTTCTTT - - TRBJ1-1 TRBV7-6
CSAPPIANYGYTF TGCAGCGCCCCCCCGATAGCTAACTATGGCTACACCTTC few - TRBJ1-2 TRBV20-1
CASSLVGVLSSGNTIYF TGTGCCAGCAGCTTAGTCGGAGTTTTAAGCTCTGGAAACACCATATATTTT few - TRBJ1-3 TRBV7-2
CDSSLDWQYNEQFF TGTGACAGCAGCTTAGATTGGCAGTACAATGAGCAGTTCTTC - - TRBJ2-1 TRBV11-2
CASSSGAGWNIQYF TGTGCCAGCAGTTCCGGGGCAGGGTGGAACATTCAGTACTTC few - TRBJ2-4 TRBV6-2/TRBV6-3
CASSSGLAGYLDEQFF TGTGCCAGCAGCTCAGGACTAGCGGGGTATTTGGATGAGCAGTTCTTC - TRBD2 TRBJ2-1 TRBV7-9
CASSLEGPQYF TGTGCCAGCAGCCTAGAGGGTCCACAGTACTTC - - TRBJ2-4 TRBV7-2
CSVAGGTYNEQFF TGCAGCGTTGCAGGGGGGACCTACAATGAGCAGTTCTTC few - TRBJ2-1 TRBV29-1
CASGWTNNSPLHF TGTGCCAGCGGTTGGACTAATAATTCACCCCTCCACTTT - - TRBJ1-6 TRBV3-1
CASSAQRLPTDGYTF TGTGCCAGCAGTGCCCAGCGCCTCCCAACGGATGGCTACACCTTC - - TRBJ1-2 TRBV6-1
CASCKDRGETQYF TGTGCCAGCTGCAAGGACAGAGGAGAGACCCAGTACTTC - - TRBJ2-5 TRBV28
CASSPRGQGRQYF TGTGCCAGCAGCCCACGGGGACAGGGGAGGCAGTACTTC - TRBD1 TRBJ2-7 TRBV3-1
CASSPPGLAGGETQYF TGTGCCAGCTCACCTCCGGGACTAGCGGGAGGAGAGACCCAGTACTTC - TRBD2 TRBJ2-5 TRBV18
CSVEVADTQYF TGCAGCGTTGAGGTGGCAGATACGCAGTATTTT - - TRBJ2-3 TRBV29-1
CASSLSPQGPTGELFF TGCGCCAGCAGCTTGTCCCCCCAGGGACCCACCGGGGAGCTGTTTTTT - - TRBJ2-2 TRBV5-1
CSAAPGLLNTEAFF TGCAGTGCGGCCCCGGGACTCCTAAACACTGAAGCTTTCTTT - - TRBJ1-1 TRBV20-1
CASSPGVRSEAFF TGTGCCAGCAGCCCAGGGGTCCGGAGTGAAGCTTTCTTT few - TRBJ1-1 TRBV5-6
CASSRSTGELFF TGTGCCAGCAGCCGTTCCACCGGGGAGCTGTTTTTT many - TRBJ2-2 TRBV11-3
CASSLVLAGGTQYF TGTGCCAGCAGCTTGGTTCTAGCGGGCGGTACGCAGTATTTT - TRBD2 TRBJ2-3 TRBV5-8
CSARALAGVTDTQYF TGCAGTGCTAGAGCCCTAGCGGGAGTTACAGATACGCAGTATTTT - TRBD2 TRBJ2-3 TRBV20-1
CSARDGSPRELFF TGCAGTGCTAGAGATGGCTCCCCCAGGGAACTGTTTTTT - - TRBJ1-4 TRBV20-1
CASSSTISGFGNEKLFF TGTGCCAGCAGCTCAACAATTTCAGGGTTCGGAAATGAAAAACTGTTTTTT few - TRBJ1-4 TRBV7-2
CASSGRRGGTDTQYF TGTGCCAGCAGTGGAAGAAGGGGCGGAACAGATACGCAGTATTTT - - TRBJ2-3 TRBV28
CASSLDGIPANTGELFF TGTGCCAGCAGCTTAGACGGGATACCCGCGAACACCGGGGAGCTGTTTTTT - - TRBJ2-2 TRBV11-2
CASSQQVSSYEQYF TGTGCCAGCAGCCAACAGGTCAGCTCCTACGAGCAGTACTTC - - TRBJ2-7 TRBV3-1
CSALRRISGANVLTF TGCAGTGCCTTACGACGGATCTCTGGGGCCAACGTCCTGACTTTC - - TRBJ2-6 TRBV20-1
CATETGGKGYGYTF TGTGCCACAGAGACGGGAGGGAAGGGCTATGGCTACACCTTC few - TRBJ1-2 TRBV28
CASSQVRETQYF TGTGCCAGCAGCCAAGTTCGAGAGACCCAGTACTTC many - TRBJ2-5 TRBV3-1
CASSNRRGGMETQYF TGTGCCAGCAGCAACCGCAGGGGAGGGATGGAGACCCAGTACTTC many - TRBJ2-5 TRBV7-2
CASSLAGITNSPLHF TGCGCCAGCAGCTTGGCCGGGATAACTAATTCACCCCTCCACTTT few - TRBJ1-6 TRBV5-1
CASSFSHRDTQYF TGTGCCAGCAGTTTTTCCCACCGTGATACGCAGTATTTT few - TRBJ2-3 TRBV27
CAISDDYGYTF TGTGCCATCAGTGACGACTATGGCTACACCTTC few - TRBJ1-2 TRBV10-3
CASSPTGGVGYTF TGCGCCAGCAGCCCTACAGGGGGCGTGGGCTACACCTTC few TRBD1 TRBJ1-2 TRBV5-1
CASTIRGDLNTEAFF TGTGCCAGCACCATAAGGGGGGATCTGAACACTGAAGCTTTCTTT few - TRBJ1-1 TRBV13
CASSYSVQGLNYGYTF TGTGCCAGCAGTTACTCGGTACAGGGTCTTAACTATGGCTACACCTTC - - TRBJ1-2 TRBV6-5
CASSSPGTSGGTFLGEQFF TGCGCCAGCAGCTCCCCCGGGACTAGCGGGGGGACTTTCTTGGGTGAGCAGTTCTTC - TRBD2 TRBJ2-1 TRBV5-1
CASSRNGQGAGETQYF TGTGCCAGCTCACGTAACGGACAGGGGGCCGGAGAGACCCAGTACTTC - TRBD1 TRBJ2-5 TRBV18
CATSRADQETQYF TGTGCCACCAGCAGAGCGGACCAAGAGACCCAGTACTTC - - TRBJ2-5 TRBV15
CASRYKVGQGYEQYF TGTGCCAGCAGATACAAGGTGGGACAGGGTTACGAGCAGTACTTC once TRBD1 TRBJ2-7 TRBV7-2
CASSAGTSPSSGIQYF TGTGCCAGCAGCGCCGGGACTAGCCCGTCTTCAGGCATTCAGTACTTC - TRBD2 TRBJ2-4 TRBV9
CSARGLAGATTDTQYF TGCAGTGCTAGAGGACTAGCGGGGGCGACCACAGATACGCAGTATTTT - TRBD2 TRBJ2-3 TRBV20-1
CSVEKSREQFF TGCAGCGTTGAAAAGTCCCGGGAGCAGTTCTTC many - TRBJ2-1 TRBV29-1
CASSSTTGQGSYEQYF TGTGCCAGCAGCTCGACCACGGGACAGGGTTCCTACGAGCAGTACTTC - TRBD1 TRBJ2-7 TRBV14
CASTKGRYSGANVLTF TGTGCCAGCACCAAGGGACGGTACTCTGGGGCCAACGTCCTGACTTTC - - TRBJ2-6 TRBV6-1